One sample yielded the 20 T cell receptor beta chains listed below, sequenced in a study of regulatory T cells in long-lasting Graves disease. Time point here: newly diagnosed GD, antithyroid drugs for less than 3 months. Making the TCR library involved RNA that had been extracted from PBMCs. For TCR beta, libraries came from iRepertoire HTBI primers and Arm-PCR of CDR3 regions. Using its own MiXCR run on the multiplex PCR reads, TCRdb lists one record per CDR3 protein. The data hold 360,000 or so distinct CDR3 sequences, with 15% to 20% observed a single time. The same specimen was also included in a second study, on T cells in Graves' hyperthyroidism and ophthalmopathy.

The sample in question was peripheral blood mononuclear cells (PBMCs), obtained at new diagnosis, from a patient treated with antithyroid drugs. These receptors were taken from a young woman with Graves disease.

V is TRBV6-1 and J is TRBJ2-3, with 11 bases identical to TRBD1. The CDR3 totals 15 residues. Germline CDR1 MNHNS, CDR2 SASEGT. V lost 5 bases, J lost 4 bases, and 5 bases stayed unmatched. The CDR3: CASSKWTGGSDTQYF. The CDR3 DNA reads TGTGCCAGCAGTAAATGGACAGGGGGCTCAGATACGCAGTATTTT.

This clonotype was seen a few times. CDR3 nucleotide sequence: TGTGCCAGCAGCTTAACAGCCAGGGGACACACCGGGGAGCTGTTTTTT. Translation: CASSLTARGHTGELFF. The V and J genes are TRBV7-3 and TRBJ2-2, with D perhaps matching TRBD1 (6 bases). Per the germline V gene, CDR1 is SGHTA and CDR2 is FQGTGA. This CDR3 region has 16 residues. Trimming shortened V by 0 bases and J by 3 bases, and 11 bases separated the two germline ends.

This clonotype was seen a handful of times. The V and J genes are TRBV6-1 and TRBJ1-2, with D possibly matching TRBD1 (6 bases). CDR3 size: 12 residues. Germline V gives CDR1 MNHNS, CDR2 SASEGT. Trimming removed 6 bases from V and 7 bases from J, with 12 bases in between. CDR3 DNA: TGTGCCAGCAGCTCAGGGGATGGTGGCTACACCTTC. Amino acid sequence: CASSSGDGGYTF.

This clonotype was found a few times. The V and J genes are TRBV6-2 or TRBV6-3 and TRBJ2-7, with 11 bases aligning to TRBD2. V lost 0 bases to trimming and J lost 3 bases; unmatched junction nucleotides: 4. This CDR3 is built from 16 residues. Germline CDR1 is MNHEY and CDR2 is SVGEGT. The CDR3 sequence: CASSYSGLAGHYEQYF. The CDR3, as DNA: TGTGCCAGCAGTTACTCCGGACTAGCGGGCCACTACGAGCAGTACTTC.

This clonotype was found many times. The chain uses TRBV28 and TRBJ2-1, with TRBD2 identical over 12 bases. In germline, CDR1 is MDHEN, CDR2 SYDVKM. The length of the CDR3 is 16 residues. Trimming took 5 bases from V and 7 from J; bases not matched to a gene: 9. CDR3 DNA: TGTGCCAGCAGTACCCCTAGCGGGAGGGCGGGGAATGAGCAGTTCTTC. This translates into CASSTPSGRAGNEQFF.

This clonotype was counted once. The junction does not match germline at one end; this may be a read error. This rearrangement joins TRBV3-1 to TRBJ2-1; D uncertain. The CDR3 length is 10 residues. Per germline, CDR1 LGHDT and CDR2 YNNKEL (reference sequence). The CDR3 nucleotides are TGTGCCAGCAGCCTATTAGACTGGGTCTTC. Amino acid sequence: CASSLLDWVF.

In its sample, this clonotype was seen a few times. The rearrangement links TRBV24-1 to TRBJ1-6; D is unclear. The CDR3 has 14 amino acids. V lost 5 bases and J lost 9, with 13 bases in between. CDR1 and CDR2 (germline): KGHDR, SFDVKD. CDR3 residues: CATSGNRALSPLHF. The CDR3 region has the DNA TGTGCCACCAGTGGAAACCGGGCCCTTTCACCCCTCCACTTT.

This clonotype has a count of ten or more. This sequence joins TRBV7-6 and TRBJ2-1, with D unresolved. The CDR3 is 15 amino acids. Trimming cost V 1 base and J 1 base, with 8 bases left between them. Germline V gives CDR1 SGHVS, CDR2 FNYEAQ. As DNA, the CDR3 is TGTGCCAGCAGCTTAGAGGCTAGTTCCTACAATGAGCAGTTCTTC. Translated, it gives CASSLEASSYNEQFF. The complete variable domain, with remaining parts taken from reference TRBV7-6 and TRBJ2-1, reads GAGVSQSPRYKVTKRGQDVALRCDPISGHVSLYWYRQALGQGPEFLTYFNYEAQQDKSGLPNDRFSAERPEGSISTLTIQRTEQRDSAMYRCASSLEASSYNEQFFGPGTRLTVL.

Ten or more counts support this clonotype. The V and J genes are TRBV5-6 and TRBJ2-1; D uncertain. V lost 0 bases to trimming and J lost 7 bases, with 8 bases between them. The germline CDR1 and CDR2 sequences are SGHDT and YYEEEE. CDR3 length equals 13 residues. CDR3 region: CASSLAAVNEQFF. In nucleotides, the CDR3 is TGTGCCAGCAGCTTGGCGGCTGTTAATGAGCAGTTCTTC.

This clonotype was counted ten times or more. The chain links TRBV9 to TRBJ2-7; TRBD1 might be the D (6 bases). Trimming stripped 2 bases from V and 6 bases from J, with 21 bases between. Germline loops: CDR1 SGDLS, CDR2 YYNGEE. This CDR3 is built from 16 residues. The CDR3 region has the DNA TGTGCCAGCAGCGTGGGCTCTATTGATACAGGGTCCGAGCAGTACTTC. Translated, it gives CASSVGSIDTGSEQYF.

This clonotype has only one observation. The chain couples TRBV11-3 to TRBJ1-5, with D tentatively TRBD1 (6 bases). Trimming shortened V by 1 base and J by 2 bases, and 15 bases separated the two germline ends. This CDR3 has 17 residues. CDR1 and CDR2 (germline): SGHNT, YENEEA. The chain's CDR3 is CASSLVLWGRGNQPQHF. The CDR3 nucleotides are TGTGCCAGCAGCTTAGTTTTGTGGGGGCGCGGCAATCAGCCCCAGCATTTT.

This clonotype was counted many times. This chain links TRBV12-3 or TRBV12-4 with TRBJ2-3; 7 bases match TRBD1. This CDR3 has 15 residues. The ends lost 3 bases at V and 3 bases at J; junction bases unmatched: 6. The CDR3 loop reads CASSFEGARTDTQYF. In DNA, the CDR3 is TGTGCCAGCAGTTTTGAGGGGGCGAGAACAGATACGCAGTATTTT.

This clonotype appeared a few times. CDR3 sequence (DNA): TGTGCCAGCAGACACAGCGGGGGGGCTAGCACAGATACGCAGTATTTT. Residues: CASRHSGGASTDTQYF. The chain recombines TRBV12-3 or TRBV12-4 with TRBJ2-3, with 10 bases matching TRBD2. The length of the CDR3 is 16 residues. J lost 0 bases, V lost 6 bases, and 6 bases had no gene match.

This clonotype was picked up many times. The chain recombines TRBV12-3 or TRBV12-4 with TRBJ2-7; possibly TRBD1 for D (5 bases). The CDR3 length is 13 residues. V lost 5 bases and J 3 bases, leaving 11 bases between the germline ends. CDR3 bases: TGTGCCAGCAGTATACAGGTCCGCTACGAGCAGTACTTC. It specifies CASSIQVRYEQYF.

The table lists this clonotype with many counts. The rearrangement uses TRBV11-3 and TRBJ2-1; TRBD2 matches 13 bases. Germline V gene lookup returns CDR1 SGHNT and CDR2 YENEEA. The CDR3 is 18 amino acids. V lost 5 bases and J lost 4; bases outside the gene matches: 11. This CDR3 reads CASSPYRGLAGEYNEQFF. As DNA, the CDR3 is TGTGCCAGCAGCCCTTACCGCGGACTAGCGGGGGAGTACAATGAGCAGTTCTTC.

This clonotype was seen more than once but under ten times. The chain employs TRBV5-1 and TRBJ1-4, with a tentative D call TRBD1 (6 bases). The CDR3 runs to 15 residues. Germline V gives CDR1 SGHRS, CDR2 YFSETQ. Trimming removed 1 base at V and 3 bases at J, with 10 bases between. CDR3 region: CASSLSGASNEKLFF. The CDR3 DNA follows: TGCGCCAGCAGCTTGTCGGGGGCATCTAATGAAAAACTGTTTTTT.

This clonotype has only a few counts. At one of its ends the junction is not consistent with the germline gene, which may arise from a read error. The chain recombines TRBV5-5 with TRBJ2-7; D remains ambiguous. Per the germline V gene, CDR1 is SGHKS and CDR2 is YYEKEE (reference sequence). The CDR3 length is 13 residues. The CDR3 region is CASAAAGGYELYF. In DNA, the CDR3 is TGTGCCAGCGCGGCAGCCGGCGGCTACGAGCTGTACTTC.

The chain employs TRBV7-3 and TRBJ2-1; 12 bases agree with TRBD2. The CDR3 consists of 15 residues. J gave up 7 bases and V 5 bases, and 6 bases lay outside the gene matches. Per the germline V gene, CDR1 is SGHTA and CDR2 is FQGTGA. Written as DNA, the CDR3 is TGTGCCAGCAGCCTCGGACTAGCGGGGCTTAATGAGCAGTTCTTC. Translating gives CASSLGLAGLNEQFF.

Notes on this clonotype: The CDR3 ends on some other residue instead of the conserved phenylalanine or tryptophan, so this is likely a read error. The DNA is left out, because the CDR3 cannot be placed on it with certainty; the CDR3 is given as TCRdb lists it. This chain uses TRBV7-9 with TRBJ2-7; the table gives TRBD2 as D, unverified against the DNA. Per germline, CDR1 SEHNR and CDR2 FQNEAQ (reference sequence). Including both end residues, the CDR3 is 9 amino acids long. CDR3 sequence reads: CASSQSGNG.

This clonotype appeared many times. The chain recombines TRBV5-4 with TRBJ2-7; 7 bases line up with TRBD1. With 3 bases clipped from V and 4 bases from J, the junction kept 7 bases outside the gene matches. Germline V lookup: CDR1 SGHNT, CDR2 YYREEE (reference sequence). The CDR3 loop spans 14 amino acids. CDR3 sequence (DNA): TGTGCCAGCAGCTCCGGGACAGTTGGATACGAGCAGTACTTC. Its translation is CASSSGTVGYEQYF.